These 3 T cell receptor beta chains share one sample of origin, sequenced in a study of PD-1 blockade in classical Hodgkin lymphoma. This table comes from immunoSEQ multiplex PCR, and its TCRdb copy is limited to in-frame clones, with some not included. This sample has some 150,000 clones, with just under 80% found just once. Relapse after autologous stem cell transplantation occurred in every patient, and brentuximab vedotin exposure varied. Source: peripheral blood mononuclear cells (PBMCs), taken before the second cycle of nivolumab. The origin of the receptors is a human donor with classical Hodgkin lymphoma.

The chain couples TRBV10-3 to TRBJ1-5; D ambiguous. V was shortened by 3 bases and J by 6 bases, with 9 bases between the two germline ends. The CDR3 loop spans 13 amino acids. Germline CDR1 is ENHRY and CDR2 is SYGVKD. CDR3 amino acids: CAISESSGQPQHF. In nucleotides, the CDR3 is TGTGCCATCAGTGAATCCTCCGGTCAGCCCCAGCATTTT.

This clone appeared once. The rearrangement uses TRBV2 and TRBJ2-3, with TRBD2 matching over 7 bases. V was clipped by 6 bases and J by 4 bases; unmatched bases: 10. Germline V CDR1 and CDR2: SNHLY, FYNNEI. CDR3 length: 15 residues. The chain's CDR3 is CASRSRSGKADTQYF. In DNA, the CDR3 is TGTGCCAGCAGGTCGAGGAGCGGGAAAGCAGATACGCAGTATTTT.

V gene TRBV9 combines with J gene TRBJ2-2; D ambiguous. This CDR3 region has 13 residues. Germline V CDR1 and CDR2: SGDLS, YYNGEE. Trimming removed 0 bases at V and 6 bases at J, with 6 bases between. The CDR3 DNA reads TGTGCCAGCAGCGTAGTTATGTCCGGGGAGCTGTTTTTT. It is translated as CASSVVMSGELFF.